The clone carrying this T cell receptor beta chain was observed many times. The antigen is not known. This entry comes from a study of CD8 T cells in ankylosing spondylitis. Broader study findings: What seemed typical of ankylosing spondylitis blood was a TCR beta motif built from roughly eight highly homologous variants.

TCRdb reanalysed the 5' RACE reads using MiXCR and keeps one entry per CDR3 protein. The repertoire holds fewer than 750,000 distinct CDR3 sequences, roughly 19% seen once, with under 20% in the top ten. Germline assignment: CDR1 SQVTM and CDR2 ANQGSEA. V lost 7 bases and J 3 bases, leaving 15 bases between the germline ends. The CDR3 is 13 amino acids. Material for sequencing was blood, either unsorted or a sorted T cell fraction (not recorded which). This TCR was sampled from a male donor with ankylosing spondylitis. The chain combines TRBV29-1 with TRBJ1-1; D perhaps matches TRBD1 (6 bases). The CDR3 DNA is TGCAGCGGCAATAGGGGACACGACACTGAAGCTTTCTTT. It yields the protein CSGNRGHDTEAFF.